Following are 27 T cell receptor beta chains from one sample sequenced in a study of CXCR3-negative and CXCR3-positive naive CD8 T cells. Study findings and constraints: TRB CDR3s were more hydrophobic in CXCR3-positive than in CXCR3-negative naive cells.

The antigens these receptors bind are not known. UMI labels and 5' RACE were used to prepare the TRB cDNA libraries. From its re-call of the 5' RACE reads, TCRdb lists each CDR3 protein once, without DNA. The data include some 150,000 distinct CDR3 sequences; the top ten clones carry around 0.3%. Sequencing was done on a sample of naive CXCR3+ CD8+ T cells from blood. Subset defined: CD45RO-CCR7+CD27+CD95- naive CD8+ T cells expressing CXCR3 (TNR3+). All receptors derive from a human donor in good health. Some clones in this sample may be carry-over from other donors' samples.

The chain recombines TRBV11-2 with TRBJ1-1; TCRdb's D call, TRBD1, is unchecked because there is no DNA. Germline CDR1 and CDR2: SGHAT and FQNNGV. The CDR3 consists of 14 residues. The CDR3 reads CASSPGRMNTEAFF.

The rearrangement joins TRBV28 to TRBJ2-7. Germline loops: CDR1 MDHEN, CDR2 SYDVKM. The length of the CDR3 is 15 residues. The CDR3 reads CASSFEVGQSYEQYF.

CDR3 residues: CASSLGGADTEAFF. J is TRBJ1-1 and V is TRBV5-1; TCRdb outputs TRBD1, but without DNA this stays unchecked. This CDR3 has 14 amino acids. From germline, CDR1 is SGHRS and CDR2 YFSETQ.

The chain uses TRBV5-1 and TRBJ2-3; TCRdb outputs TRBD2, but without DNA this stays unchecked. CDR3 length: 16 amino acids. Germline values: CDR1 SGHRS, CDR2 YFSETQ. The CDR3 loop reads CASSLGAGAPTDTQYF.

The gene calls are TRBV27 and TRBJ2-7; TCRdb calls TRBD1, which cannot be checked without DNA. Germline V gene sequence: CDR1 MNHEY, CDR2 SMNVEV (reference sequence). The CDR3 length is 13 residues. This CDR3 is CASSWGVHYEQYF.

The gene calls are TRBV7-9 and TRBJ2-1; the TRBD2 assignment by TCRdb is unverifiable without DNA. From germline, CDR1 is SEHNR and CDR2 FQNEAQ (reference sequence). This CDR3 spans 14 amino acids. The CDR3 sequence: CASSFGLAGNEQFF.

This chain connects TRBV7-9 to TRBJ2-2; TCRdb's D call, TRBD2, is unchecked because there is no DNA. CDR1 is SEHNR and CDR2 is FQNEAQ in the germline V gene (reference sequence). CDR3 length: 15 amino acids. CDR3 residues: CASSFASGGTGELFF.

The rearrangement joins TRBV6-5 to TRBJ2-7; the TCRdb D gene call, TRBD1, has no DNA to confirm it. The germline gives CDR1 MNHEY, CDR2 SVGAGI. There are 15 residues in the CDR3. This CDR3 is CASSYSQGLEYEQYF.

The chain couples TRBV24-1 to TRBJ2-7; as DNA is missing, the TRBD1 call by TCRdb cannot be tested. The CDR3 totals 19 residues. Germline CDR1 KGHDR, CDR2 SFDVKD. The CDR3 sequence: CATSDSLPHTGTGLYEQYF.

The chain has TRBV20-1 and TRBJ1-2. CDR1 and CDR2 (germline): DFQATT, SNEGSKA (reference sequence). The CDR3 sequence is 14 residues long. The CDR3 sequence: CSARDQLSGSGYTF.

The chain recombines TRBV20-1 with TRBJ2-1; lacking DNA, the TRBD2 call made by TCRdb goes unchecked. The germline CDR1 and CDR2 sequences are DFQATT and SNEGSKA (reference sequence). This CDR3 spans 14 amino acids. CDR3 sequence: CSAPLAGGANEQFF.

The chain joins TRBV7-9 to TRBJ2-5; TCRdb outputs TRBD1, but without DNA this stays unchecked. This CDR3 comprises 11 residues. Germline assignment: CDR1 SEHNR and CDR2 FQNEAQ (reference sequence). CDR3 protein: CAIGAQETQYF.

J is TRBJ2-7 and V is TRBV7-9; TCRdb proposes TRBD1, but this gene call is untestable without DNA. The CDR3 loop spans 15 amino acids. Germline values: CDR1 SEHNR, CDR2 FQNEAQ (reference sequence). This CDR3 reads CASSPPGPPNYEQYF.

The rearrangement joins TRBV6-4 to TRBJ2-1; the TRBD1 assignment by TCRdb is unverifiable without DNA. Germline V gene lookup returns CDR1 MRHNA and CDR2 SNTAGT. This CDR3 comprises 16 residues. CDR3 protein: CASTPGGGDSYNEQFF.

The rearrangement links TRBV6-2 or TRBV6-3 to TRBJ2-5; TCRdb lists TRBD1, though no DNA is available to test this call. Germline CDR1 reads MNHEY; CDR2 reads SVGEGT. The CDR3 sequence is 17 residues long. The CDR3 sequence is CASSSTVGPLVTETQYF.

This sequence joins TRBV20-1 and TRBJ2-1. Germline assignment: CDR1 DFQATT and CDR2 SNEGSKA (reference sequence). The CDR3 loop spans 12 amino acids. This chain's CDR3 is CSAKTGYNEQFF.

This chain connects TRBV5-1 to TRBJ1-2; TCRdb proposes TRBD1, but this gene call is untestable without DNA. Germline V gene lookup returns CDR1 SGHRS and CDR2 YFSETQ. The CDR3 has 15 amino acids. CDR3 sequence reads: CASSPGTGTIYGYTF.

The chain carries TRBV27 and TRBJ2-3. The CDR3 length is 15 residues. CDR1 MNHEY and CDR2 SMNVEV come from the germline V gene (reference sequence). The CDR3 spells CATTPTSLSTDTQYF.

CDR3 sequence: CASSTAPGDAYSPLHF. This rearrangement joins TRBV6-2 or TRBV6-3 to TRBJ1-6; TCRdb's D call, TRBD1, is unchecked because there is no DNA. The CDR3 contains 16 residues. Germline V gene sequence: CDR1 MNHEY, CDR2 SVGEGT.

The chain recombines TRBV27 with TRBJ2-2; TCRdb selects TRBD2, and the lack of DNA leaves this call unchecked. The CDR3 is 16 amino acids. The V gene's germline CDR1 is MNHEY and CDR2 SMNVEV (reference sequence). CDR3 sequence reads: CASSSLAGVSTGELFF.

This chain's CDR3 is CSATPLEGGDQPQHF. This chain uses TRBV20-1 with TRBJ1-5. Germline lookup yields CDR1 DFQATT and CDR2 SNEGSKA (reference sequence). This CDR3 contains 15 residues.

This rearrangement joins TRBV5-1 to TRBJ2-7; TCRdb gives TRBD1 as the D gene, but with no DNA this cannot be confirmed. This CDR3 is 13 amino acids long. The germline CDR1 and CDR2 sequences are SGHRS and YFSETQ. CDR3 amino acids: CASSLLTGAEQYF.

The V call is TRBV27, the J call TRBJ1-5; with no DNA, the TCRdb D assignment of TRBD1 cannot be verified. CDR3 length: 13 amino acids. CDR1 and CDR2 from the germline V gene are MNHEY and SMNVEV (reference sequence). CDR3 region: CASSWGGNQPQHF.

The V and J genes are TRBV29-1 and TRBJ2-3. There are 14 residues in the CDR3. Germline V lookup: CDR1 SQVTM, CDR2 ANQGSEA. Here the CDR3 reads CSVEMGLATDTQYF.

V and J are TRBV11-1 and TRBJ2-7; TCRdb's D call, TRBD2, is unchecked because there is no DNA. This CDR3 has 15 residues. Germline-derived CDR1 and CDR2 are SGHAT and FQDESV (reference sequence). CDR3 loop: CASSLEAAGSYEQYF.

V and J are TRBV29-1 and TRBJ1-1; TCRdb proposes TRBD1, but this gene call is untestable without DNA. This CDR3 has 12 residues. The germline gives CDR1 SQVTM, CDR2 ANQGSEA. CDR3 protein: CSVGGKGTEAFF.

The chain employs TRBV6-5 and TRBJ2-7; the TRBD2 assignment by TCRdb is unverifiable without DNA. Germline V lookup: CDR1 MNHEY, CDR2 SVGAGI. There are 15 residues in the CDR3. The CDR3 sequence: CASSYSGTSGVEEYF.